The source of this TCR beta chain is a study of OX40 agonist ivuxolimab in advanced cancers. Points from the study as a whole: Still undetermined is the antigen specificity of the expanded peripheral T cells.

The CDR3 consists of 13 residues. Germline CDR1 reads SGHDT; CDR2 reads YYEEEE. V was pared by 0 bases and J by 4 bases, with 7 bases between. Using immunoSEQ multiplex PCR, the repertoire was profiled, and TCRdb retains in-frame clones only, with some absent. The data hold about 33,000 clones, with around 90% observed a single time. This clone was detected only a few times. What it binds is not known. It was autoimmune disease history or systemic immunosuppression that excluded patients. The chain employs TRBV5-6 and TRBJ1-2, with no clear D. The receptor's source is an adult with an advanced solid tumor such as melanoma, head and neck, liver or kidney cancer. This material consisted of CD4+ or CD8+ T cells sorted from blood, taken in a trial of the OX40 agonist ivuxolimab. This CDR3 is CASSLGITYGYTF. The CDR3 DNA reads TGTGCCAGCAGCTTGGGGATTACCTATGGCTACACCTTC.